This TCR beta chain was sequenced during a study of vaccination effects on CD4 cells after COVID-19. General study findings and limits: In the late period after vaccination, infection- and vaccine-induced clones contracted markedly.

A note on this clone: Its target is unknown.

Antigen-specific CD4+ T cells expanded by the ViraFEST assay with viral peptide pools were then sequenced. Following 10 days of culture, CD4+ T cells were isolated. All vaccine recipients tested negative for nucleocapsid antibodies and had never contracted SARS-CoV-2 infection. Fresh IL-2-containing medium replaced half the medium on days 3 and 7. The method was immunoSEQ multiplex PCR; TCRdb's version includes in-frame clones alone and lacks a portion of them. The sample gives about 22,000 clones, over 65% of which show up once; 26% is in the top ten. The CDR3 is made up of 13 amino acids. Trimming cost V 2 bases and J 1 base, with 5 bases left between them.

This receptor was taken from a human donor who received a COVID-19 vaccine. Sequencing used CD4+ T cells from PBMCs cultured with HCoV-NL63 spike peptides, obtained before COVID-19 vaccination. The chain has TRBV12-3 or TRBV12-4 and TRBJ2-5; D unclear. This chain's CDR3 is CASSLWGQETQYF. Here the CDR3 DNA reads TGTGCCAGCAGTTTATGGGGCCAAGAGACCCAGTACTTC.